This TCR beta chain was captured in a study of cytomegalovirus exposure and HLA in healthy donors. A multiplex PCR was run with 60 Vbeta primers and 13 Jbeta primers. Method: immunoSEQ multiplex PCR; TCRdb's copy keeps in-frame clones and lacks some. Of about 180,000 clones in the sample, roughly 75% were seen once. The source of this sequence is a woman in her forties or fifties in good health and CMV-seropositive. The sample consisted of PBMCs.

This CDR3 reads CASSSIQTNYGYTF. CDR3 nucleotide sequence: TGTGCCAGCAGCTCGATACAGACTAACTATGGCTACACCTTC. The chain links TRBV7-2 to TRBJ1-2; D is undetermined. Germline assignment: CDR1 SGHTA and CDR2 FQGNSA. V was clipped by 4 bases and J by 0 bases, with 9 bases between them. The CDR3 contains 14 residues.